This T cell receptor beta chain comes out of a study of blood T cell repertoires in COVID-19. Study-level information: COVID-19 samples collected from the United States, Italy and Spain covered acute and convalescent phases.

The protocol was immunoSEQ multiplex PCR, while the TCRdb copy is restricted to in-frame clones and leaves out a portion. The sample lists under 150,000 clones, 79% occurring once. This CDR3 spans 15 amino acids. Deletions cut 6 bases from V and 3 bases from J, with 15 bases between. The V gene's germline CDR1 is SGHDN and CDR2 FVKESK. A single count supports this clone. Material for sequencing was peripheral blood. The chain combines TRBV14 with TRBJ1-5; tentatively, D is TRBD1 (6 bases). This receptor was identified in a man between 60 and 75 years old with acute or convalescent COVID-19. The CDR3 here is CASRPQGPFNQPQHF. The DNA for the CDR3 is TGTGCCAGCAGGCCACAGGGACCCTTCAATCAGCCCCAGCATTTT.